The 5 T cell receptor beta chains in this list originate from one sample, sequenced in a study of T cell responses to AZD1222 COVID-19 vaccine. Method: immunoSEQ multiplex PCR; TCRdb's copy keeps in-frame clones and lacks some. The sample lists about 86,000 clones, around 73% seen once, with roughly 21% in the top ten. This specimen consisted of peripheral blood, obtained on day 0 of AZD1222 vaccination. The receptors come from an adult in good health.

The chain employs TRBV4-3 and TRBJ1-2; D is unclear. V shed 4 bases and J shed 1 base, with 13 bases lying between them. The CDR3 extends over 15 amino acids. Germline assignment: CDR1 LGHNA and CDR2 YSLEER. The DNA for the CDR3 is TGCGCCAGCAGCCGTGAGCCAGGTAGTAACTATGGCTACACCTTC. This codes for CASSREPGSNYGYTF.

The chain joins TRBV6-5 to TRBJ2-3, with D possibly matching TRBD1 (6 bases). The CDR3 consists of 14 residues. The V end lost 2 bases, the J end lost 3 bases, and 9 bases lay between the germline ends. The V gene's germline CDR1 is MNHEY and CDR2 SVGAGI. CDR3 nucleotide sequence: TGTGCCAGCAGTTACCCCGGACAGACAGATACGCAGTATTTT. Protein sequence: CASSYPGQTDTQYF.

The chain carries TRBV5-1 and TRBJ2-2; 10 bases map to TRBD2. J lost 0 bases, V lost 3 bases, and 2 bases had no gene match. The CDR3 length is 16 residues. CDR1 and CDR2 (germline): SGHRS, YFSETQ. CDR3 sequence reads: CASSWGLATNTGELFF. The CDR3 DNA is TGCGCCAGCAGCTGGGGACTAGCGACGAACACCGGGGAGCTGTTTTTT.

The chain carries TRBV7-6 and TRBJ2-3; D is perhaps TRBD1 or TRBD2 (6 bases each). Between the trimmed V and J ends, which lost 1 base and 2 bases, there was a span of 10 bases. The CDR3 runs to 15 residues. CDR1 is SGHVS, CDR2 FNYEAQ, per germline. In nucleotides, the CDR3 is TGTGCCAGCAGCTTAGAGGGGGGTCTCACAGATACGCAGTATTTT. It is translated as CASSLEGGLTDTQYF.

The chain uses TRBV19 and TRBJ1-5, with 7 bases aligning to TRBD1. V shed 4 bases, J shed 0 bases, and the junction held 12 bases outside the gene matches. Per the germline V gene, CDR1 is LNHDA and CDR2 is SQIVND (reference sequence). The CDR3 consists of 18 residues. The CDR3 DNA reads TGTGCCAGTAGTAAACGGAGGGGGACAGTCTATAGCAATCAGCCCCAGCATTTT. This encodes CASSKRRGTVYSNQPQHF.